Presented here are 25 T cell receptor beta chains from one specimen sequenced in a study of metastatic and nonmetastatic thyroid tumors. TCRdb reanalyzed the PCR reads with MiXCR. Among some 31,000 clones listed, roughly a fifth were seen once. Thyroid surgery was preceded by no treatment in any patient. The specimen was blood. These receptors were collected from a female donor with papillary thyroid cancer or a benign thyroid nodule (not recorded which). Some clones in this sample may be carry-over from other donors' samples.

Many counts were recorded for this clone. The V call is TRBV11-2, the J call TRBJ2-2; 7 bases fit TRBD1. Germline CDR1 reads SGHAT; CDR2 reads FQNNGV. J was trimmed by 4 bases and V by 6 bases; bases with no gene match: 2. This CDR3 contains 13 residues. The CDR3 sequence is CASSPGGTGELFF. The CDR3 region has the DNA TGTGCCAGCAGTCCAGGGGGCACCGGGGAGCTGTTTTTT.

This clone occurred many times. V and J are TRBV4-1 and TRBJ2-2; D is undetermined. Germline V gives CDR1 MGHRA, CDR2 YSYEKL. The germline V and J ends were trimmed by 3 bases and 1 base, with 9 bases remaining between them. This CDR3 has 15 residues. In nucleotides, the CDR3 is TGCGCCAGCAGCCATGGGCAGTTGAACACCGGGGAGCTGTTTTTT. Amino acid sequence: CASSHGQLNTGELFF.

In its sample, this clone was seen many times. The V gene is TRBV9, the J gene TRBJ2-5; 9 nucleotides agree with TRBD1. Looked up from germline, CDR1 is SGDLS and CDR2 is YYNGEE. The CDR3 loop spans 15 amino acids. The junction had 10 bases not matched to a gene; V was cut back by 5 bases and J by 5 bases. In DNA form, the CDR3 reads TGTGCCAGCAGTGAGGGGACAGGGCCGTCGGAGACCCAGTACTTC. Residues: CASSEGTGPSETQYF.

This clone was found many times. The chain has TRBV10-2 and TRBJ2-7, with 7 bases identical to TRBD1. The germline V gene has CDR1 WSHSY and CDR2 SAAADI. The CDR3 runs to 13 residues. The V segment lost 5 bases and the J segment 6 bases; nucleotides outside the gene matches: 7. The chain's CDR3 is CASSSDRAGEQYF. The DNA of the CDR3 is TGCGCCAGCAGTAGCGACAGGGCGGGCGAGCAGTACTTC.

This clone was picked up many times. V is TRBV4-1 and J is TRBJ1-1; D not certain. Per germline, CDR1 MGHRA and CDR2 YSYEKL. This CDR3 is 16 amino acids long. V was cut by 4 bases and J by 0 bases, with 15 bases left in between. The CDR3 nucleotides are TGCGCCAGCAGCCCCCAGGAGGGTTTCATGAACACTGAAGCTTTCTTT. Its protein is CASSPQEGFMNTEAFF.

V and J are TRBV11-3 and TRBJ2-7; possible D gene TRBD1, 5 bases. The germline V gene has CDR1 SGHNT and CDR2 YENEEA. Trimming pared 1 base from V and 3 bases from J, leaving 7 bases between. The CDR3 runs 13 residues. CDR3 coding DNA: TGTGCCAGCAGCTTAGCAAGGGGCTACGAGCAGTACTTC. It yields the protein CASSLARGYEQYF.

Within the sample, this clone is medium-sized (0.01 to 0.1%). The V and J genes are TRBV20-1 and TRBJ2-3; 9 nucleotides align to TRBD1. The V gene end was trimmed by 5 bases and the J gene end by 3 bases; junction bases not matched to a gene: 12. Germline V gives CDR1 DFQATT, CDR2 SNEGSKA (reference sequence). CDR3 length: 16 amino acids. In DNA form, the CDR3 reads TGCAGTGCTCCTCCCCCCGGGACAGGGAGGACAGATACGCAGTATTTT. It translates to CSAPPPGTGRTDTQYF.

This clone occurred many times. The CDR3 nucleotides read TGCAGTGCTCGGGATCCGGGAACGAACACCGGGGAGCTGTTTTTT. Translation: CSARDPGTNTGELFF. The chain joins TRBV20-1 to TRBJ2-2; a weak D match, TRBD2 (5 bases). The ends were cut back, 5 bases at V and 0 bases at J, with 13 bases in the middle. The CDR3 extends over 15 amino acids. Germline CDR1 and CDR2: DFQATT and SNEGSKA (reference sequence).

In its sample, this clone was seen once. The CDR3 DNA reads as TGCAGTGCCAGGCGAGGGGGCGTGGGGGAGCTGTTTTTT. This sequence encodes CSARRGGVGELFF. This rearrangement joins TRBV20-1 to TRBJ2-2, with 7 bases matching TRBD1. This CDR3 is 13 amino acids long. With V trimmed by 6 bases and J by 8 bases, 9 bases remained unmatched. Per germline, CDR1 DFQATT and CDR2 SNEGSKA (reference sequence).

This clone occurred many times. The chain uses TRBV5-5 and TRBJ1-1; D remains unclear. CDR1 is SGHKS, CDR2 YYEKEE, per germline (reference sequence). Trimming removed 0 bases at V and 1 base at J, with 7 bases between. The CDR3 has 14 residues. The CDR3 DNA reads TGTGCCAGCAGCTTGGCTAGGTCGAACACTGAAGCTTTCTTT. Encoded protein: CASSLARSNTEAFF. The variable domain in full, with the rest retrieved from reference TRBV5-5 and TRBJ1-1, is DAGVTQSPTHLIKTRGQQVTLRCSPISGHKSVSWYQQVLGQGPQFIFQYYEKEERGRGNFPDRFSARQFPNYSSELNVNALLLGDSALYLCASSLARSNTEAFFGQGTRLTVV.

In regard to this clone: The junction and the germline gene differ at one end; a read error may be behind it. V usage is TRBV19 and J usage is TRBJ1-2; no clear D. Germline CDR1 reads LNHDA; CDR2 reads SQIVND (reference sequence). This CDR3 comprises 15 residues. CDR3 bases: TGTGCCAGCAGTATTACAGACAAGGAATACTATGGCTACACCTTC. This encodes CASSITDKEYYGYTF.

This chain links TRBV6-5 with TRBJ1-6; no firm D call. CDR3 length equals 12 residues. Trimming stripped 4 bases from V and 11 bases from J, with 9 bases between. In germline, CDR1 is MNHEY, CDR2 SVGAGI. DNA of the CDR3: TGTGCCAGCAGTTCCTTGGGTCCACCCCTCCACTTT. Amino acid sequence: CASSSLGPPLHF.

This clone was detected many times. The chain joins TRBV6-1 to TRBJ1-1; tentatively, D is TRBD1 (6 bases). The CDR3 totals 14 residues. The germline CDR1 and CDR2 sequences are MNHNS and SASEGT. Trimming shortened V by 2 bases and J by 6 bases, and 13 bases separated the two germline ends. The DNA for the CDR3 is TGTGCCAGCAGTGAAACCTGGGGGGCCGCTGAAGCTTTCTTT. Translating it yields CASSETWGAAEAFF.

This clone came up many times. The chain recombines TRBV3-1 with TRBJ1-6, with D uncertain. CDR3 length: 12 residues. Germline CDR1 reads LGHDT; CDR2 reads YNNKEL (reference sequence). Trimming removed 0 bases from V and 10 bases from J, with 4 bases in between. The CDR3 DNA follows: TGTGCCAGCAGCCAAGATTTCTCACCCCTCCACTTT. Amino acid sequence: CASSQDFSPLHF.

This clone occurred many times. The chain has TRBV10-3 and TRBJ1-1; D perhaps matches TRBD1 (6 bases). The germline CDR1 and CDR2 sequences are ENHRY and SYGVKD. V was cut by 5 bases and J by 2 bases, with 24 bases left in between. The CDR3 sequence is 18 residues long. The CDR3 DNA reads TGTGCCATCAGTTCCGCACGGGACACCCAAATCCTAAACACTGAAGCTTTCTTT. Its translation is CAISSARDTQILNTEAFF.

This clone was recorded a few times. The genes are TRBV24-1 and TRBJ2-1; possible D gene TRBD2, 7 bases. Germline CDR1 reads KGHDR; CDR2 reads SFDVKD. V shed 5 bases and J shed 4 bases, with 17 bases lying between them. This CDR3 contains 16 residues. CDR3 loop: CATSASRGAMYNEQFF. CDR3 in DNA: TGTGCCACCAGTGCGTCACGGGGGGCAATGTACAATGAGCAGTTCTTC.

This CDR3 reads CSATGLELDEQYF. CDR3 in DNA: TGCAGTGCTACGGGACTAGAATTAGACGAGCAGTACTTC. V is TRBV20-1 and J is TRBJ2-7, with TRBD2 matching 8 bases. With 4 bases clipped from V and 5 bases from J, the junction kept 7 bases outside the gene matches. Germline V gene data show CDR1 as DFQATT and CDR2 as SNEGSKA (reference sequence). The CDR3 length is 13 residues.

This clone was observed at least ten times. V usage is TRBV14 and J usage is TRBJ1-3; D may be TRBD1 (6 bases). CDR1 is SGHDN and CDR2 is FVKESK in the germline V gene. The V gene lost 3 bases and the J gene lost 4 bases, with 10 bases spanning the gap. The CDR3 spans 14 residues. Written as DNA, the CDR3 is TGTGCCAGCAGCCATGGGACATTCGGAAACACCATATATTTT. It is translated as CASSHGTFGNTIYF.

This clone was picked up many times. V usage is TRBV12-3 or TRBV12-4 and J usage is TRBJ2-3, with 11 bases identical to TRBD2. V lost 5 bases, J lost 3 bases, and 7 bases stayed unmatched. The CDR3 contains 16 residues. The CDR3 spells CASSDPTSGITDTQYF. The DNA for the CDR3 is TGTGCCAGCAGTGACCCGACTAGCGGGATAACAGATACGCAGTATTTT.

This clone was counted only a few times. One end of the junction does not line up with germline, which may come from a read error. This chain joins TRBV4-2 and TRBJ2-4; 7 bases line up with TRBD2. Per the germline V gene, CDR1 is LGHNA and CDR2 is YNFKEQ. The CDR3 extends over 14 amino acids. Here the CDR3 reads CASSQVGGEDIQHF. The CDR3 region has the DNA TGTGCCAGCAGCCAGGTGGGAGGGGAGGACATTCAGCACTTC.

The rearrangement uses TRBV5-4 and TRBJ2-5; 9 bases agree with TRBD2. Germline lookup yields CDR1 SGHNT and CDR2 YYREEE (reference sequence). The CDR3 runs to 15 residues. The ends lost 1 base at V and 5 bases at J; junction bases unmatched: 6. The CDR3 spells CASSLPGTSRETQYF. The CDR3 region has the DNA TGTGCCAGCAGCTTGCCCGGGACTAGCAGGGAGACCCAGTACTTC.

This clone has a count of ten or more. The chain has TRBV18 and TRBJ2-2; D may be TRBD1 (6 bases). V gave up 3 bases and J gave up 2 bases, with 10 bases separating them. Germline V CDR1 and CDR2: KGHSH, LQKENI. This CDR3 region has 15 residues. Here the CDR3 DNA reads TGTGCCAGCTCACCTCAACAGGGCAACACCGGGGAGCTGTTTTTT. Protein product: CASSPQQGNTGELFF. The whole variable domain, remainder taken from reference TRBV18 and TRBJ2-2, is NAGVMQNPRHLVRRRGQEARLRCSPMKGHSHVYWYRQLPEEGLKFMVYLQKENIIDESGMPKERFSAEFPKEGPSILRIQQVVRGDSAAYFCASSPQQGNTGELFFGEGSRLTVL.

The table lists this clone with many counts. This CDR3 is also generated by other DNA sequences in the sample. J is TRBJ1-1 and V is TRBV9; D gene ambiguous. The germline V and J ends were trimmed by 3 bases and 1 base, with 13 bases remaining between them. Germline V gene lookup returns CDR1 SGDLS and CDR2 YYNGEE. The CDR3 has 15 residues. The CDR3: CASSAYGPPNTEAFF. Written as DNA, the CDR3 is TGTGCCAGCAGCGCTTATGGACCGCCGAACACTGAAGCTTTCTTT.

This chain joins TRBV27 and TRBJ1-5; D is undetermined. The CDR3 totals 15 residues. The germline V and J ends were trimmed by 2 bases and 5 bases, with 13 bases remaining between them. Germline CDR1 reads MNHEY; CDR2 reads SMNVEV (reference sequence). The CDR3 reads CASSLEGTPDQPQHF. The CDR3 DNA is TGTGCCAGCAGTTTAGAGGGTACGCCCGATCAGCCCCAGCATTTT.

The chain recombines TRBV7-2 with TRBJ1-6; D perhaps matches TRBD1 (6 bases). CDR3 length: 15 amino acids. V lost 3 bases and J lost 7, with 13 bases in between. Germline V gene lookup returns CDR1 SGHTA and CDR2 FQGNSA. The CDR3 DNA follows: TGTGCCAGCAGCTTTGCCGGGGGCGGGAATTCACCCCTCCACTTT. This gives the protein CASSFAGGGNSPLHF.